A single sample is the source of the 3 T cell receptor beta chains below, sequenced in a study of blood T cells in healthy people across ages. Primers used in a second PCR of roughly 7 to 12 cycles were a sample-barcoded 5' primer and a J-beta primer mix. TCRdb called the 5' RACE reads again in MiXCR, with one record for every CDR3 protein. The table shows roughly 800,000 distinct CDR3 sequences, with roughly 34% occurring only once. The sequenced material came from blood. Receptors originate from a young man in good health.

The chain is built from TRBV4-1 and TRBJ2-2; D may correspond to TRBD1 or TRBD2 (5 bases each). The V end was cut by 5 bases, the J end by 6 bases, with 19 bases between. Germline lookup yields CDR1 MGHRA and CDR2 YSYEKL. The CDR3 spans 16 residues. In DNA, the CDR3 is TGCGCCAGCAGCAAAATACCGGGACCTCGTTCCGGGGAGCTGTTTTTT. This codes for CASSKIPGPRSGELFF.

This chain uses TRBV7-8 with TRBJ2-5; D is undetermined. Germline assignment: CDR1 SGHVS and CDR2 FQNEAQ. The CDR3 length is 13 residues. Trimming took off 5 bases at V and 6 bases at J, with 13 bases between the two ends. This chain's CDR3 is CASSIGTQKTQYF. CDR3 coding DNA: TGTGCCAGCAGCATAGGAACTCAAAAGACCCAGTACTTC.

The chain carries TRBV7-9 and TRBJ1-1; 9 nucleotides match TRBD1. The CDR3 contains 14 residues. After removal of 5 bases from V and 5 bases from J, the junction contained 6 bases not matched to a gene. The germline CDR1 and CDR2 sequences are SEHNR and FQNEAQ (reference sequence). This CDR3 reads CASSEGQGGTEAFF. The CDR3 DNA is TGTGCCAGCAGCGAGGGACAGGGAGGAACTGAAGCTTTCTTT.